The clone carrying this TCR beta chain was detected only a few times. This CDR3 is built from 16 residues. Trimming removed 6 bases from V and 1 base from J; junction bases left unmatched: 7. Per germline, CDR1 PRHDT and CDR2 FYEKMQ (reference sequence). In TCRdb, the 5' RACE reads were re-called with MiXCR into one record per CDR3 protein. The repertoire includes 40,000 to 50,000 distinct CDR3 sequences, about a fifth of them detected once, and 2.8% sits in the top ten. The data are from a study of chronic HIV infection and antiretroviral therapy. This sequence joins TRBV13 and TRBJ2-4; 9 nucleotides agree with TRBD2. This sequence was found in an adult who had HIV and had not received antiretroviral therapy, or was an uninfected healthy control (not recorded which). Sequencing was carried out using peripheral blood. CDR3 bases: TGTGCCAGCAGGGACCCTAGCGGGGCCGCCAAAAACATTCAGTACTTC. It codes for CASRDPSGAAKNIQYF.